Below, 26 T cell receptor beta chains from the same sample are listed, as sequenced in a study of T cell responses to AZD1222 COVID-19 vaccine (dated by TCRdb to the early 2020s). The time point label, as the study defines it: about 28 days (+/-7) after the second vaccine dose. Taken with the paper, the label for treatment or condition translates to: meningococcal conjugate vaccine given as trial control. To prepare the library, the immunoSEQ multiplex PCR assay was applied. TCRdb carries this immuneACCESS record with in-frame sequences only. Its versions omit some clonotypes, under half of them owing to an unresolved V gene in the studies checked, with the rest unexplained. Across this sample there are 150,000 to 200,000 clones, with around nine tenths seen only once. 3.6% of the sample goes to the ten largest clones. This sample comprised peripheral blood, obtained 28 days after the second dose of the MenACWY control vaccine. These TCRs come from an adult who received the MenACWY meningococcal vaccine as a control.

This clone was observed a single time. The chain couples TRBV5-1 to TRBJ2-1, with a weak D call TRBD2 (6 bases). The CDR3 is 17 amino acids. The V end lost 0 bases, the J end lost 3 bases, and 16 bases lay between the germline ends. Germline CDR1 is SGHRS and CDR2 is YFSETQ. The CDR3 region is CASSLGDGSPLYNEQFF. The CDR3 DNA follows: TGCGCCAGCAGCTTGGGGGACGGGAGCCCCCTCTACAATGAGCAGTTCTTC.

The chain couples TRBV3-1 (or the pseudogene TRBV3-2) to TRBJ2-7, with D unresolved. Trimming left V 1 base short and J 2 bases short, with 6 bases between. Germline V gene data show CDR1 as LGHDT and CDR2 as YNNKEL (reference sequence). The CDR3 contains 13 residues. The CDR3 DNA reads TGTGCCAGCAGCCAAGTAGTCACCTACGAGCAGTACTTC. Its translation: CASSQVVTYEQYF.

V usage is TRBV19 and J usage is TRBJ1-3; D remains unclear. Germline lookup yields CDR1 LNHDA and CDR2 SQIVND (reference sequence). V dropped 6 bases and J dropped 0 bases, with 15 bases sitting between them. The CDR3 loop spans 16 amino acids. This CDR3 is CASSHIEASSGNTIYF. The CDR3 DNA sequence: TGTGCCAGTAGCCATATCGAGGCGAGCTCTGGAAACACCATATATTTT.

V usage is TRBV27 and J usage is TRBJ2-7; 10 bases align to TRBD2. Germline CDR1 and CDR2: MNHEY and SMNVEV (reference sequence). The CDR3 is made up of 15 amino acids. The junction had 6 bases not matched to a gene; V was cut back by 0 bases and J by 7 bases. Written as DNA, the CDR3 is TGTGCCAGCAGTTTATCGCCGGGACTAGCGCAAGAGCAGTACTTC. Protein sequence: CASSLSPGLAQEQYF.

The rearrangement links TRBV6-1 to TRBJ2-1; 8 nucleotides line up with TRBD2. The CDR3 spans 15 residues. CDR1 and CDR2 from the germline V gene are MNHNS and SASEGT. Losses at the gene ends were 3 bases for V and 4 bases for J; bases not matched to a gene: 5. CDR3 in DNA: TGTGCCAGCAGTGATCGAGGCGGGAGGTACAATGAGCAGTTCTTC. Translating gives CASSDRGGRYNEQFF.

The chain links TRBV19 to TRBJ2-2, with TRBD2 as a possible D gene (6 bases). CDR1 and CDR2 from the germline V gene are LNHDA and SQIVND (reference sequence). This CDR3 region has 15 residues. The germline V and J ends were trimmed by 7 bases and 1 base, with 13 bases remaining between them. The CDR3 here is CASTVAAKNTGELFF. CDR3 DNA: TGTGCCAGTACCGTAGCGGCAAAGAACACCGGGGAGCTGTTTTTT.

The J gene is TRBJ1-3, the V gene TRBV18; D is perhaps TRBD1 (6 bases). CDR3 length equals 13 residues. Germline CDR1 is KGHSH and CDR2 is LQKENI. V lost 4 bases to trimming and J lost 2 bases, with 6 bases between them. CDR3: CASSRTAGNTIYF. CDR3 coding DNA: TGTGCCAGCTCACGGACAGCTGGAAACACCATATATTTT.

V usage is TRBV30 and J usage is TRBJ1-3; D possibly corresponds to TRBD1 (5 bases). The CDR3 totals 19 residues. V was clipped by 2 bases and J by 1 base, with 24 bases between them. Germline-derived CDR1 and CDR2 are GTSNPN and SVGIG (reference sequence). The CDR3 protein is CAWSRGSGTDKISGNTIYF. CDR3 sequence (DNA): TGTGCCTGGAGTCGAGGATCCGGGACCGACAAGATATCTGGAAACACCATATATTTT.

The rearrangement uses TRBV5-4 and TRBJ2-5; D is unresolved. Germline V gives CDR1 SGHNT, CDR2 YYREEE (reference sequence). The CDR3 sequence is 15 residues long. V dropped 1 base and J dropped 1 base, with 11 bases sitting between them. The chain's CDR3 is CASSLSPASQETQYF. The CDR3 coding sequence is TGTGCCAGCAGCTTGTCGCCAGCGAGCCAAGAGACCCAGTACTTC.

The chain recombines TRBV9 with TRBJ1-2; 7 bases fit TRBD1. CDR1 is SGDLS and CDR2 is YYNGEE in the germline V gene. J was trimmed by 8 bases and V by 0 bases; bases with no gene match: 10. This CDR3 comprises 15 residues. CDR3 nucleotide sequence: TGTGCCAGCAGCGTAGGACAGGGCTTCCTTGAGGGCTACACCTTC. Protein product: CASSVGQGFLEGYTF.

The chain uses TRBV6-2 or TRBV6-3 and TRBJ2-1; the match to TRBD2 covers 8 bases. V was clipped by 0 bases and J by 1 base; unmatched bases: 14. CDR1 and CDR2 from the germline V gene are MNHEY and SVGEGT. The CDR3 sequence is 20 residues long. The CDR3 loop reads CASSYSSLAGSVGSYNEQFF. The CDR3 DNA reads as TGTGCCAGCAGTTACTCGTCTCTAGCGGGTTCCGTTGGTTCCTACAATGAGCAGTTCTTC.

The V gene is TRBV11-1, the J gene TRBJ2-7, with D perhaps TRBD1 (6 bases). Per germline, CDR1 SGHAT and CDR2 FQDESV (reference sequence). The V end lost 6 bases, the J end lost 4 bases, and 13 bases lay between the germline ends. This CDR3 contains 13 residues. The CDR3, as DNA: TGTGCCAGCAGTACCACACAGGGTTACGAGCAGTACTTC. Its protein product is CASSTTQGYEQYF.

This chain links TRBV6-5 with TRBJ2-1; possibly TRBD1 for D (6 bases). This CDR3 has 16 amino acids. V was trimmed by 4 bases and J by 0 bases, leaving 13 bases between them. CDR1 MNHEY and CDR2 SVGAGI come from the germline V gene. Here the CDR3 DNA reads TGTGCCAGCAGTTTGGGACATTCCAGCTCCTACAATGAGCAGTTCTTC. Its translation: CASSLGHSSSYNEQFF.

This rearrangement joins TRBV10-2 to TRBJ1-2, with D possibly TRBD1 on 6 matching bases. The CDR3 totals 15 residues. Germline CDR1 is WSHSY and CDR2 is SAAADI. Trimming removed 0 bases at V and 0 bases at J, with 8 bases between. CDR3 nucleotide sequence: TGCGCCAGCAGTGAGTCCAGGGGAGCTAACTATGGCTACACCTTC. It is translated as CASSESRGANYGYTF.

The chain employs TRBV20-1 and TRBJ2-7; tentatively, D is TRBD1 or TRBD2 (5 bases each). V lost 6 bases and J 6 bases, leaving 12 bases between the germline ends. Germline V gene lookup returns CDR1 DFQATT and CDR2 SNEGSKA (reference sequence). The CDR3 sequence is 11 residues long. The CDR3 sequence is CSAWDPVEQYF. In nucleotides, the CDR3 is TGCAGTGCCTGGGACCCCGTCGAGCAGTACTTC.

V gene TRBV29-1 combines with J gene TRBJ1-4; tentative D call: TRBD1 (6 bases). V lost 4 bases to trimming and J lost 8 bases, with 14 bases between them. In germline, CDR1 is SQVTM, CDR2 ANQGSEA. This CDR3 comprises 13 residues. Here the CDR3 DNA reads TGCAGCGTTGGCAGAGGGGGGAAGGAAAAACTGTTTTTT. This gives the protein CSVGRGGKEKLFF.

V is TRBV3-1 (or the pseudogene TRBV3-2) and J is TRBJ2-5; 7 bases match TRBD2. From germline, CDR1 is LGHDT and CDR2 YNNKEL (reference sequence). This CDR3 spans 14 amino acids. V lost 1 base and J lost 5; bases outside the gene matches: 4. CDR3 coding DNA: TGTGCCAGCAGCCAAGGGGGGACTACGGAGACCCAGTACTTC. It yields the protein CASSQGGTTETQYF.

The chain has TRBV27 and TRBJ2-7; TRBD2 aligns across 12 bases. Germline trimming cut 5 bases from V and 6 bases from J; bases unmatched to any gene: 8. This CDR3 has 15 residues. Looked up from germline, CDR1 is MNHEY and CDR2 is SMNVEV (reference sequence). The CDR3 spells CASSLTSGSGGEQYF. The CDR3 nucleotides read TGTGCCAGCAGTCTGACTAGCGGGAGCGGAGGCGAGCAGTACTTC.

The chain is built from TRBV19 and TRBJ2-3; tentatively, D is TRBD1 or TRBD2 (5 bases each). The germline V gene has CDR1 LNHDA and CDR2 SQIVND (reference sequence). Trimming took off 3 bases at V and 1 base at J, with 5 bases between the two ends. The CDR3 consists of 13 residues. CDR3: CASSMGGTDTQYF. DNA of the CDR3: TGTGCCAGTAGTATGGGGGGCACAGATACGCAGTATTTT.

This clone was recorded once. V and J are TRBV24-1 and TRBJ2-7, with 14 bases identical to TRBD2. Trimming took 9 bases from V and 5 from J; bases not matched to a gene: 5. The CDR3 contains 14 residues. Germline loops: CDR1 KGHDR, CDR2 SFDVKD. CDR3 DNA: TGTGCCACCGCGTCGGGACTAGCGGGAGACGAGCAGTACTTC. Translation gives CATASGLAGDEQYF.

This chain uses TRBV5-1 with TRBJ1-1; D is possibly TRBD1 (6 bases). The CDR3 extends over 13 amino acids. The V gene lost 6 bases and the J gene lost 4 bases, with 13 bases spanning the gap. Germline V gene lookup returns CDR1 SGHRS and CDR2 YFSETQ. CDR3: CASNPQGSTEAFF. DNA for the CDR3: TGCGCCAGCAACCCACAGGGATCCACTGAAGCTTTCTTT.

This chain links TRBV7-9 with TRBJ1-5; weak D call: TRBD1 (5 bases). Germline V CDR1 and CDR2: SEHNR, FQNEAQ (reference sequence). V lost 3 bases and J 3 bases, leaving 15 bases between the germline ends. The CDR3 runs 16 residues. CDR3 sequence (DNA): TGTGCCAGCAGCTTTTTCGGGGCAGGCCTCAATCAGCCCCAGCATTTT. Its protein is CASSFFGAGLNQPQHF.

The chain joins TRBV9 to TRBJ1-3; D is uncertain. This CDR3 spans 15 amino acids. V lost 5 bases to trimming and J lost 0 bases, with 12 bases between them. Per germline, CDR1 SGDLS and CDR2 YYNGEE. CDR3 sequence: CASSAGRASGNTIYF. CDR3 DNA: TGTGCCAGCAGTGCCGGAAGGGCCTCTGGAAACACCATATATTTT.

This rearrangement joins TRBV7-8 to TRBJ2-3, with D possibly being TRBD1 (6 bases). Germline values: CDR1 SGHVS, CDR2 FQNEAQ. The V and J ends lost 5 bases and 4 bases respectively, with 22 bases between them. This CDR3 has 17 amino acids. The CDR3 sequence: CASSPHLPGVVADTQYF. Here the CDR3 DNA reads TGTGCCAGCAGCCCACATCTTCCAGGGGTCGTCGCAGATACGCAGTATTTT. Based on the CDR3 plus reference TRBV7-8 and TRBJ2-3, the full variable domain is GAGVSQSPRYKVAKRGQDVALRCDPISGHVSLFWYQQALGQGPEFLTYFQNEAQLDKSGLPSDRFFAERPEGSVSTLKIQRTQQEDSAVYLCASSPHLPGVVADTQYFGPGTRLTVL.

As to this clone: Additional DNA sequences in this sample encode the identical CDR3. The gene calls are TRBV3-1 (or the pseudogene TRBV3-2) and TRBJ1-2; D might be TRBD1 (5 bases). Germline V gene lookup returns CDR1 LGHDT and CDR2 YNNKEL (reference sequence). This CDR3 has 12 residues. The V end lost 3 bases, the J end lost 5 bases, and 7 bases lay between the germline ends. The CDR3 DNA sequence: TGTGCCAGCAGCCAGGAGGGGTATGGCTACACCTTC. Translation gives CASSQEGYGYTF.

The chain employs TRBV24-1 and TRBJ2-1; 7 positions agree with TRBD2. CDR1 and CDR2 from the germline V gene are KGHDR and SFDVKD. This CDR3 is 18 amino acids long. Trimming took 3 bases from V and 4 from J; bases not matched to a gene: 14. The CDR3 loop reads CATSDLTRRGGAYNEQFF. CDR3 nucleotides: TGTGCCACCAGTGATCTTACCAGGAGGGGAGGGGCTTACAATGAGCAGTTCTTC.